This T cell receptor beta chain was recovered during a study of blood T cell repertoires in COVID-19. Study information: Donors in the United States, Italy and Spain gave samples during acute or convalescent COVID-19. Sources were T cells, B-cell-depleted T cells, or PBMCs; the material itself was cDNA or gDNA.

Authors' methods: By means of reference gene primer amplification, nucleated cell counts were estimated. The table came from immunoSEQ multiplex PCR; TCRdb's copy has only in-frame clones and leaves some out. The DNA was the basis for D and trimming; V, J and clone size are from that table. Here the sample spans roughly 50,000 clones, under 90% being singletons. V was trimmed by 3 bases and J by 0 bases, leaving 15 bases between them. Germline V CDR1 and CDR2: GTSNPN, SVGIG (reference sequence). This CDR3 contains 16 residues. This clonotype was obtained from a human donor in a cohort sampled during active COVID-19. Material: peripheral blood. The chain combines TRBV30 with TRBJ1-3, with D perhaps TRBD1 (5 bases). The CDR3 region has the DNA TGTGCCTGGAGCCCTCGGGGGAGGGCCTCTGGAAACACCATATATTTT. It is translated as CAWSPRGRASGNTIYF. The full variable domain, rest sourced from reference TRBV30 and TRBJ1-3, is SQTIHQWPATLVQPVGSPLSLECTVEGTSNPNLYWYRQAAGRGLQLLFYSVGIGQISSEVPQNLSASRPQDRQFILSSKKLLLSDSGFYLCAWSPRGRASGNTIYFGEGSWLTVV.